Below are 16 T cell receptor beta chains sequenced from a single sample in a study of T-cell reconstitution after alpha-beta-depleted transplantation in children. Unique molecular identifiers were incorporated during preparation of the TCRbeta library. TCRdb independently ran MiXCR on the PCR reads; one entry per CDR3 protein. Of some 500,000 distinct CDR3 sequences listed, about 16% were seen once; the top ten hold 2.5% to 4%. The material was PBMCs from the stem cell graft donor, obtained from the stem cell graft. All receptors derive from a human donor who donated a stem cell graft to a child with acute lymphoblastic leukemia.

The rearrangement uses TRBV12-3 or TRBV12-4 and TRBJ2-5; D is uncertain. V shed 0 bases and J shed 5 bases, with 16 bases lying between them. The CDR3 runs to 16 residues. The CDR3 loop is CASSLAIEPAGETQYF. The CDR3 DNA is TGTGCCAGCAGTTTAGCGATCGAACCCGCCGGGGAGACCCAGTACTTC.

The chain links TRBV10-3 to TRBJ1-1; 8 positions match TRBD1. In germline, CDR1 is ENHRY, CDR2 SYGVKD. V gave up 3 bases and J gave up 6 bases; unmatched junction bases: 9. The CDR3 has 15 amino acids. The chain's CDR3 is CAISDPDDRGAEAFF. The CDR3 nucleotides are TGTGCCATCAGTGACCCTGACGACAGGGGCGCTGAAGCTTTCTTT.

Turning to this clonotype: This may come from a read error, since a much larger clone is one base off. The gene calls are TRBV2 and TRBJ2-1; 8 bases fit TRBD2. V shed 3 bases, J shed 0 bases, and the junction held 1 base outside the gene matches. This CDR3 contains 15 residues. Germline CDR1 SNHLY, CDR2 FYNNEI. CDR3 sequence reads: CASSDGTSSYNEQFF. The CDR3 DNA sequence: TGTGCCAGCAGTGATGGGACTAGCTCCTACAATGAGCAGTTCTTC.

The genes are TRBV11-1 and TRBJ2-1; 12 bases match TRBD2. Losses at the gene ends were 3 bases for V and 6 bases for J; bases not matched to a gene: 12. This CDR3 spans 18 amino acids. Germline CDR1 is SGHAT and CDR2 is FQDESV (reference sequence). The CDR3 region has the DNA TGTGCCAGCAGCTTCCTCTTCGTGACTAGCGGGAGAACCAATGAGCAGTTCTTC. Protein sequence: CASSFLFVTSGRTNEQFF.

This clonotype was recorded many times. The chain has TRBV5-1 and TRBJ2-2; D may be TRBD2 (6 bases). The CDR3 sequence is 15 residues long. Germline values: CDR1 SGHRS, CDR2 YFSETQ. Trimming left V 3 bases short and J 1 base short, with 10 bases between. CDR3 in DNA: TGCGCCAGCAGCTCTCTAGCGAAGAACACCGGGGAGCTGTTTTTT. Protein: CASSSLAKNTGELFF.

To note about this clonotype: Compared with germline, one end of the junction differs, possibly owing to a read error. CDR3 in DNA: TGCAGTACTAGAGCTCCGAGCGGGAGGGTACAGTTCTTC. This sequence encodes CSTRAPSGRVQFF. The V gene is TRBV20-1, the J gene TRBJ2-1, with 10 bases lining up with TRBD2. Germline CDR1 DFQATT, CDR2 SNEGSKA (reference sequence). The CDR3 has 13 amino acids.

The gene calls are TRBV19 and TRBJ2-6; D unresolved. Trimming left V 2 bases short and J 0 bases short, with 11 bases between. There are 17 residues in the CDR3. The germline V gene has CDR1 LNHDA and CDR2 SQIVND (reference sequence). CDR3 loop: CASSITVPGSGANVLTF. In DNA form, the CDR3 reads TGTGCCAGTAGTATAACGGTGCCCGGCTCTGGGGCCAACGTCCTGACTTTC.

This clonotype was seen a few times. The chain is built from TRBV12-5 and TRBJ1-1, with D unclear. Germline V gene lookup returns CDR1 LGHNT and CDR2 FRNRAP. The V end lost 0 bases, the J end lost 5 bases, and 13 bases lay between the germline ends. The CDR3 loop spans 15 amino acids. The CDR3 DNA reads TGTGCTAGTGGTTTGGTATCTGGGGTAAGGACTGAAGCTTTCTTT. This codes for CASGLVSGVRTEAFF.

This clonotype was counted only a few times. V and J are TRBV20-1 and TRBJ1-1; no clear D. The length of the CDR3 is 13 residues. In germline, CDR1 is DFQATT, CDR2 SNEGSKA (reference sequence). V was shortened by 2 bases and J by 4 bases, with 11 bases between the two germline ends. The CDR3 DNA sequence: TGCAGTGCTAGATTCCCTTTAGGCACTGAAGCTTTCTTT. It codes for CSARFPLGTEAFF.

This clonotype was found a few times. The V and J genes are TRBV20-1 and TRBJ2-1, with 14 bases that match TRBD2. CDR1 DFQATT and CDR2 SNEGSKA come from the germline V gene (reference sequence). The CDR3 has 14 residues. J gave up 8 bases and V 5 bases, and 5 bases lay outside the gene matches. CDR3 protein: CSAGRLAGGHEQFF. As DNA, the CDR3 is TGCAGTGCTGGACGACTAGCGGGAGGGCATGAGCAGTTCTTC.

This clonotype was counted between two and nine times. The chain recombines TRBV27 with TRBJ2-5; 8 bases are a match to TRBD2. The germline V gene has CDR1 MNHEY and CDR2 SMNVEV (reference sequence). The CDR3 extends over 15 amino acids. Trimming took 3 bases from V and 4 from J; bases not matched to a gene: 7. CDR3 nucleotide sequence: TGTGCCAGCAGTTTGTCAGCGGGAGCTATAGAGACCCAGTACTTC. Amino acid sequence: CASSLSAGAIETQYF.

V usage is TRBV20-1 and J usage is TRBJ2-2; 11 nucleotides agree with TRBD2. CDR3 length: 15 residues. The V and J ends lost 1 base and 4 bases, in that order; junction bases with no gene match: 2. The germline V gene has CDR1 DFQATT and CDR2 SNEGSKA (reference sequence). CDR3 loop: CSARGSGRGTGELFF. CDR3 in DNA: TGCAGTGCTAGAGGTAGCGGGAGGGGCACCGGGGAGCTGTTTTTT.

This chain links TRBV30 with TRBJ1-1; 7 bases match TRBD1. V trimming: 3 bases; J trimming: 4 bases; junction bases outside the gene matches: 11. Looked up from germline, CDR1 is GTSNPN and CDR2 is SVGIG (reference sequence). The CDR3 is 15 amino acids. CDR3 DNA: TGTGCCTGGAGGGGACTTAAGACAGGGTCCACTGAAGCTTTCTTT. Its protein product is CAWRGLKTGSTEAFF.

V gene TRBV5-1 combines with J gene TRBJ1-1, with D uncertain. V was pared by 4 bases and J by 1 base, with 11 bases between. This CDR3 is 14 amino acids long. From germline, CDR1 is SGHRS and CDR2 YFSETQ. In DNA, the CDR3 is TGCGCCAGCAGCCGGGCCCCAGGGAACACTGAAGCTTTCTTT. Protein product: CASSRAPGNTEAFF.

The gene calls are TRBV27 and TRBJ2-7; possibly TRBD1 or TRBD2 for D (5 bases each). This CDR3 comprises 15 residues. Trimming removed 5 bases from V and 4 bases from J, with 18 bases in between. The germline CDR1 and CDR2 sequences are MNHEY and SMNVEV (reference sequence). The CDR3 DNA sequence: TGTGCCAGCAGTGAATCCCCTCCGGGGCGGTACGAGCAGTACTTC. Protein product: CASSESPPGRYEQYF.

This clonotype was observed a handful of times. This sequence joins TRBV25-1 and TRBJ1-1; no definite D call. CDR1 and CDR2 (germline): MGHDK, SYGVNS. The V and J ends lost 5 bases and 1 base respectively, with 11 bases between them. There are 14 residues in the CDR3. The CDR3 coding sequence is TGTGCCAGCAGTTACGGGTGGGGGAACACTGAAGCTTTCTTT. It yields the protein CASSYGWGNTEAFF. Full variable domain (rest looked up from reference TRBV25-1 and TRBJ1-1): EADIYQTPRYLVIGTGKKITLECSQTMGHDKMYWYQQDPGMELHLIHYSYGVNSTEKGDLSSESTVSRIRTEHFPLTLESARPSHTSQYLCASSYGWGNTEAFFGQGTRLTVV.